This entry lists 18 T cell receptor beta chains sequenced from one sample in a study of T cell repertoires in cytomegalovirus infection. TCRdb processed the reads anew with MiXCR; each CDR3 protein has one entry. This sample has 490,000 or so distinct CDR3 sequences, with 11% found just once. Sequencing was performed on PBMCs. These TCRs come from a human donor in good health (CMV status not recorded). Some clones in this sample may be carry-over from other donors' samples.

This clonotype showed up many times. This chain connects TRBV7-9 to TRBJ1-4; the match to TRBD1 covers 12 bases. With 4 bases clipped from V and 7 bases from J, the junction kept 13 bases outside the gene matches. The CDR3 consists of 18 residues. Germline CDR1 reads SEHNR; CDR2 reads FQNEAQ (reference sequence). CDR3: CASSSTPGTGGASEKLFF. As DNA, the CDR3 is TGTGCCAGCAGCTCAACTCCCGGGACAGGGGGCGCTAGTGAAAAACTGTTTTTT.

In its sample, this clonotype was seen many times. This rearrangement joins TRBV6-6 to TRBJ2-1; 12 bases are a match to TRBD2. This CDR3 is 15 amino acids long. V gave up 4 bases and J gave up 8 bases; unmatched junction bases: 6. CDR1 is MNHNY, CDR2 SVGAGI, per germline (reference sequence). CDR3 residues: CASSSSGRAGHEQFF. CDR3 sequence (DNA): TGTGCCAGCAGTTCTAGCGGGAGGGCCGGTCATGAGCAGTTCTTC.

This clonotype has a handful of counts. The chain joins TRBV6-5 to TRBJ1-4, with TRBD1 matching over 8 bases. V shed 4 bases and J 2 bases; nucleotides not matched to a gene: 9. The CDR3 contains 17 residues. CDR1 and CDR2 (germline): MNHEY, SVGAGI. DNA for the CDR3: TGTGCCAGCAGTTCCGGACAGGGCCGGTACACTAATGAAAAACTGTTTTTT. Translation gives CASSSGQGRYTNEKLFF.

The CDR3 region has the DNA TGTGCCAGCAGCTTAGGGAGTGAACAGGGAGAAGCTTTCTTT. Its translation is CASSLGSEQGEAFF. This chain links TRBV7-9 with TRBJ1-1; perhaps TRBD1 as D (6 bases). The germline V and J ends were trimmed by 1 base and 8 bases, with 14 bases remaining between them. CDR1 SEHNR and CDR2 FQNEAQ come from the germline V gene (reference sequence). This CDR3 contains 14 residues.

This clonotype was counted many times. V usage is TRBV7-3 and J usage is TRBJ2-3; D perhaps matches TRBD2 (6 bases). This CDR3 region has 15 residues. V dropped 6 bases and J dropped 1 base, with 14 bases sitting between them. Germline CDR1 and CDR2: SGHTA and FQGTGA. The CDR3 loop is CASRMGGPGTDTQYF. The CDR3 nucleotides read TGTGCCAGCAGAATGGGGGGTCCCGGCACAGATACGCAGTATTTT. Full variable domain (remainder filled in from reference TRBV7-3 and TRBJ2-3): GAGVSQTPSNKVTEKGKYVELRCDPISGHTALYWYRQSLGQGPEFLIYFQGTGAADDSGLPNDRFFAVRPEGSVSTLKIQRTERGDSAVYLCASRMGGPGTDTQYFGPGTRLTVL.

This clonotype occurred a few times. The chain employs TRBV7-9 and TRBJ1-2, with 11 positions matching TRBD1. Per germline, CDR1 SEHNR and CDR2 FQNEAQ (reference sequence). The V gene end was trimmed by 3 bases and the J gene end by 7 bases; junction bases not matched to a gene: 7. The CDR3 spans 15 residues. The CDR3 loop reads CASSFDGQGAGGYTF. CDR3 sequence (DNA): TGTGCCAGCAGCTTCGACGGACAGGGGGCAGGTGGCTACACCTTC.

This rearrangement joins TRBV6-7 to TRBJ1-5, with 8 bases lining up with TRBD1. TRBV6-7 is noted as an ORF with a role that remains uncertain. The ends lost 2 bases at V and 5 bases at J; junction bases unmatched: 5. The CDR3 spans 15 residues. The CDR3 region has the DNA TGTGCCAGCAGTTACAATCGGACAGGGCATCAGCCCCAGCATTTT. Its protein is CASSYNRTGHQPQHF.

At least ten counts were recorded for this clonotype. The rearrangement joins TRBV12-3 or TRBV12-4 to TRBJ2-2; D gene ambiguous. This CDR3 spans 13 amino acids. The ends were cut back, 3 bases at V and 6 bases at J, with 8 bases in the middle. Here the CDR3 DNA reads TGTGCCAGCAGTTTCAGTCGGGCCGGGGAGCTGTTTTTT. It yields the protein CASSFSRAGELFF.

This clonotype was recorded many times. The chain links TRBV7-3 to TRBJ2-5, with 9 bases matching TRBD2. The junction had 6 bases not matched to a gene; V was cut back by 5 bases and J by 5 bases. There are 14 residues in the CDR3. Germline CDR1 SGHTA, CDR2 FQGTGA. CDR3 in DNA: TGTGCCAGCAGCCCCGGGACTAGCTGGGAGACCCAGTACTTC. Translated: CASSPGTSWETQYF. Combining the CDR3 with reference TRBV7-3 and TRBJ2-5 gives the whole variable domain GAGVSQTPSNKVTEKGKYVELRCDPISGHTALYWYRQSLGQGPEFLIYFQGTGAADDSGLPNDRFFAVRPEGSVSTLKIQRTERGDSAVYLCASSPGTSWETQYFGPGTRLLVL.

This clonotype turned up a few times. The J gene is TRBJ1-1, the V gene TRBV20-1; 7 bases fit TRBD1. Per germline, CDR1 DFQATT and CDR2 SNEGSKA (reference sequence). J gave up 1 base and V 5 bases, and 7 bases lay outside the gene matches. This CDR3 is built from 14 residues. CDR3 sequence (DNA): TGCAGTGCTCCTCCCGGGACAGAGAACACTGAAGCTTTCTTT. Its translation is CSAPPGTENTEAFF.

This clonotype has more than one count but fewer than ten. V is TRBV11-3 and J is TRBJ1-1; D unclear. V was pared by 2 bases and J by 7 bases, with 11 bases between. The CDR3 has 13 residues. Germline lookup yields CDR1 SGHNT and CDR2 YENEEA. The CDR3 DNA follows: TGTGCCAGCAGCTTATTCACTACGGATGAAGCTTTCTTT. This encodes CASSLFTTDEAFF.

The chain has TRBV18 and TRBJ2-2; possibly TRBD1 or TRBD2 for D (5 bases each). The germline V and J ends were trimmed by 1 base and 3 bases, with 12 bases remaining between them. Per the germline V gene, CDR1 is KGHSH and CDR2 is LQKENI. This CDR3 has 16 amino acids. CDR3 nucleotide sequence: TGTGCCAGCTCACCACGAGGGGCGTCGGACACCGGGGAGCTGTTTTTT. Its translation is CASSPRGASDTGELFF.

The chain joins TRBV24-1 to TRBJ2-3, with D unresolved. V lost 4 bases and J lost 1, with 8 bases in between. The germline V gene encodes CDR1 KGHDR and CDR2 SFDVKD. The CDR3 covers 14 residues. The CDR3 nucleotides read TGTGCCACCAGTGACCGAGGACGCACAGATACGCAGTATTTT. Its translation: CATSDRGRTDTQYF.

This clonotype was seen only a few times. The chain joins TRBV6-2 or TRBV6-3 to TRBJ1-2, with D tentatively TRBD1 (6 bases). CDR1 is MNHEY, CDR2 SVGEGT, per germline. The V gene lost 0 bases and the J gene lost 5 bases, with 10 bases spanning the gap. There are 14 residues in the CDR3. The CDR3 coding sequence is TGTGCCAGCAGTTACTCCTCGGGGGCTTATGGCTACACCTTC. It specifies CASSYSSGAYGYTF.

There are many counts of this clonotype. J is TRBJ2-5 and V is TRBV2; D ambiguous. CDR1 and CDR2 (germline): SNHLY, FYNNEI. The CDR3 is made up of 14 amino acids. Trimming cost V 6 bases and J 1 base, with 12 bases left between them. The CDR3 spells CASSPAPGQETQYF. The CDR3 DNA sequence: TGTGCCAGCAGCCCTGCCCCTGGCCAAGAGACCCAGTACTTC.

The CDR3 coding sequence is TGCAGCGGGGTCGGACAGGCGGGGTCTAACTATGGCTACACCTTC. It is translated as CSGVGQAGSNYGYTF. The J gene is TRBJ1-2, the V gene TRBV29-1, with 7 bases fitting TRBD1. The CDR3 is 15 amino acids. J gave up 0 bases and V 7 bases, and 11 bases lay outside the gene matches. Germline V gives CDR1 SQVTM, CDR2 ANQGSEA.

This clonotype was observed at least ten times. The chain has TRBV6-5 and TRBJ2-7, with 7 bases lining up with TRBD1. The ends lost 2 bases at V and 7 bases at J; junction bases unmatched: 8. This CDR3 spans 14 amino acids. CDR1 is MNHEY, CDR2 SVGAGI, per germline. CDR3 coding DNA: TGTGCCAGCAGTTACGGGCAGGGGGAGAAGGAGCAGTACTTC. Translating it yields CASSYGQGEKEQYF.

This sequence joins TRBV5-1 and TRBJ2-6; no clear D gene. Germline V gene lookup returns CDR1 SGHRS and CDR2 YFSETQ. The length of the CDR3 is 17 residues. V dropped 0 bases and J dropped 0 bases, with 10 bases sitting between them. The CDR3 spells CASSLDGLGSGANVLTF. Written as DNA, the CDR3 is TGCGCCAGCAGCTTGGATGGGCTCGGCTCTGGGGCCAACGTCCTGACTTTC.